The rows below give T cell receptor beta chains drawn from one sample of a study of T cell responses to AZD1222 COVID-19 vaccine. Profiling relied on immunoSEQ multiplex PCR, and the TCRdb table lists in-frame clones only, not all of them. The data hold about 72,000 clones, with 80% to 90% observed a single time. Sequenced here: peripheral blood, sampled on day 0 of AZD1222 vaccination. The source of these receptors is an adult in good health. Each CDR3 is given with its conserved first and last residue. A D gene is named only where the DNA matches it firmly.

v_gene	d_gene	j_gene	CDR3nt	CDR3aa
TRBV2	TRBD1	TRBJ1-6	TGTGCCAGCAGTGCAGACGGACAGGTCAATTCACCCCTCCACTTT	CASSADGQVNSPLHF
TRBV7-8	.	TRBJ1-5	TGTGCCAGCAGCCGAGAGTCGGGACACCTTAGCAATCAGCCCCAGCATTTT	CASSRESGHLSNQPQHF
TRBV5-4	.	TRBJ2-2	TGTGCCAGCAGCAAGACAGGAGACACCGGGGAGCTGTTTTTT	CASSKTGDTGELFF
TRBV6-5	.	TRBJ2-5	TGTGCCAGCAGACCGCGGACACAGGGCCAAGAGACCCAGTACTTC	CASRPRTQGQETQYF
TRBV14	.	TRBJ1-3	TGTGCCAGCAGCCAAGCGCCGTCATCTGGAAACACCATATATTTT	CASSQAPSSGNTIYF
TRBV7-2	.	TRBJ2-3	TGTGCCAGCAGCTTAGTATCCGGGAGTAGCACAGATACGCAGTATTTT	CASSLVSGSSTDTQYF
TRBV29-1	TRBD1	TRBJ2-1	TGCAGCGGCGTTCTGGGGGACAGGGGCCCCAATGAGCAGTTCTTC	CSGVLGDRGPNEQFF
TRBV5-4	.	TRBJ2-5	TGTGCCAGCAGCTTGTATTGGGAAGAGACCCAGTACTTC	CASSLYWEETQYF
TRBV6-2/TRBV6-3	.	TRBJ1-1	TGTGCCAGCAGTTACACGAGACGGGGTACTGAAGCTTTCTTT	CASSYTRRGTEAFF
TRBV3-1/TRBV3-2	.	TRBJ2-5	TGTGCCAGCAGCCACGGTCGCGATTTCCAAGAGACCCAGTACTTC	CASSHGRDFQETQYF